These 19 T cell receptor beta chains originate from one sample sequenced in a study of post-analysis software for immune sequencing data. Study-wide results and caveats: Roughly five TRBV segments appeared more often in patients than in controls, and TRBV5-6, TRBV5-1 and TRBV20-1 were among these.

No antigens are known for them. The TCR beta cDNA libraries contained unique molecular identifiers. TCRdb re-analysed the PCR reads in MiXCR, keeping a single row per CDR3 protein. The data hold about half a million distinct CDR3 sequences, with roughly 34% observed a single time. The sequencing sample was made of blood. Source of these receptors: a girl aged 2 to 17 with multiple sclerosis.

The chain carries TRBV3-1 and TRBJ1-2; D is possibly TRBD1 (6 bases). Trimming cost V 1 base and J 4 bases, with 13 bases left between them. Germline V gene data show CDR1 as LGHDT and CDR2 as YNNKEL (reference sequence). The CDR3 loop spans 15 amino acids. The CDR3 is CASSQGTAKIYGYTF. In DNA form, the CDR3 reads TGTGCCAGCAGCCAAGGGACAGCAAAAATCTATGGCTACACCTTC. Complete variable domain (other parts from reference TRBV3-1 and TRBJ1-2): DTAVSQTPKYLVTQMGNDKSIKCEQNLGHDTMYWYKQDSKKFLKIMFSYNNKELIINETVPNRFSPKSPDKAHLNLHINSLELGDSAVYFCASSQGTAKIYGYTFGSGTRLTVV.

This clonotype showed up just a few times. This chain connects TRBV20-1 to TRBJ2-7; the match to TRBD1 covers 8 bases. The ends lost 6 bases at V and 3 bases at J; junction bases unmatched: 4. Germline loops: CDR1 DFQATT, CDR2 SNEGSKA (reference sequence). The CDR3 consists of 12 residues. CDR3 loop: CSAKQGGYEQYF. The CDR3 coding sequence is TGCAGTGCCAAACAGGGGGGCTACGAGCAGTACTTC.

The sample holds a few counts of this clonotype. The J gene is TRBJ2-7, the V gene TRBV11-2; D is unresolved. Germline CDR1 is SGHAT and CDR2 is FQNNGV. V was shortened by 4 bases and J by 5 bases, with 9 bases between the two germline ends. This CDR3 has 12 amino acids. CDR3 in amino acids: CASSSARDEQYF. CDR3 DNA: TGTGCCAGCAGCTCGGCTAGGGACGAGCAGTACTTC.

V is TRBV7-2 and J is TRBJ1-5; D may be TRBD1 (5 bases). V gave up 5 bases and J gave up 1 base, with 12 bases separating them. Per germline, CDR1 SGHTA and CDR2 FQGNSA. The CDR3 covers 15 residues. This CDR3 reads CASSLEGMSNQPQHF. CDR3 nucleotides: TGTGCCAGCAGCCTTGAGGGGATGAGCAATCAGCCCCAGCATTTT.

This sequence joins TRBV12-3 or TRBV12-4 and TRBJ2-2; no definite D call. The CDR3 consists of 12 residues. V lost 6 bases and J 7 bases, leaving 9 bases between the germline ends. This chain's CDR3 is CASRLLDGELFF. CDR3 coding DNA: TGTGCCAGCAGATTGTTAGACGGGGAGCTGTTTTTT.

This clonotype has more than one count but fewer than ten. The V call is TRBV6-5, the J call TRBJ2-1, with 8 bases identical to TRBD1. The V gene's germline CDR1 is MNHEY and CDR2 SVGAGI. Trimming at V came to 2 bases and at J to 7 bases, leaving 4 bases not matched to a gene. This CDR3 has 14 amino acids. The CDR3 bases are TGTGCCAGCAGTTACCGGACAGGGCGAAATGAGCAGTTCTTC. Amino acids: CASSYRTGRNEQFF.

This clonotype was seen many times. CDR3 coding DNA: TGCGCCAGCAGCCGACCGGGACTCAGCACAGATACGCAGTATTTT. Amino acids: CASSRPGLSTDTQYF. The rearrangement uses TRBV5-1 and TRBJ2-3, with D possibly being TRBD2 (6 bases). The length of the CDR3 is 15 residues. Germline V gene sequence: CDR1 SGHRS, CDR2 YFSETQ. Deletions cut 4 bases from V and 0 bases from J, with 12 bases between. The full variable domain, its missing parts supplied by reference TRBV5-1 and TRBJ2-3, is KAGVTQTPRYLIKTRGQQVTLSCSPISGHRSVSWYQQTPGQGLQFLFEYFSETQRNKGNFPGRFSGRQFSNSRSEMNVSTLELGDSALYLCASSRPGLSTDTQYFGPGTRLTVL.

This clonotype was seen a few times. The V call is TRBV20-1, the J call TRBJ2-1; 10 positions agree with TRBD2. This CDR3 contains 18 residues. With 3 bases clipped from V and 5 bases from J, the junction kept 16 bases outside the gene matches. CDR1 and CDR2 (germline): DFQATT, SNEGSKA (reference sequence). The CDR3 loop is CSASLSSGGQGLNNEQFF. The CDR3 bases are TGCAGTGCTAGTTTGTCTAGCGGGGGCCAGGGTTTAAACAATGAGCAGTTCTTC.

This clonotype was counted once. The gene calls are TRBV5-1 and TRBJ2-3; no definite D call. The V end lost 2 bases, the J end lost 4 bases, and 8 bases lay between the germline ends. CDR3 length: 13 residues. Germline V lookup: CDR1 SGHRS, CDR2 YFSETQ. For the CDR3, the DNA is TGCGCCAGCAGCTTTACACCTGCAGATACGCAGTATTTT. Residues: CASSFTPADTQYF.

This clonotype was observed a handful of times. The chain links TRBV4-1 to TRBJ2-1; no reliable D call. The germline gives CDR1 MGHRA, CDR2 YSYEKL. The V and J ends lost 3 bases and 0 bases respectively, with 9 bases between them. This CDR3 is 15 amino acids long. This CDR3 reads CASSHDGRSYNEQFF. Here the CDR3 DNA reads TGCGCCAGCAGCCACGACGGCCGCTCCTACAATGAGCAGTTCTTC.

This clonotype was observed a few times. CDR3 sequence: CSARGYGTGEDQPQHF. In DNA form, the CDR3 reads TGCAGTGCTAGGGGGTACGGGACAGGGGAGGATCAGCCCCAGCATTTT. This chain uses TRBV20-1 with TRBJ1-5; 10 bases agree with TRBD1. Germline V gene data show CDR1 as DFQATT and CDR2 as SNEGSKA (reference sequence). The J segment lost 5 bases and the V segment lost 3 bases, leaving 10 bases of the junction unmatched. The CDR3 is 16 amino acids.

This clonotype was seen at least ten times. The chain links TRBV11-1 to TRBJ2-1; TRBD1 matches 7 bases. The CDR3 loop spans 16 amino acids. Germline CDR1 SGHAT, CDR2 FQDESV (reference sequence). Unmatched junction bases numbered 13, after V lost 5 bases and J lost 6 bases. The CDR3 bases are TGTGCCAGCAGCCGGACAGCCGGGACAGCAGTCAATGAGCAGTTCTTC. The encoded protein is CASSRTAGTAVNEQFF. Full variable domain (rest looked up from reference TRBV11-1 and TRBJ2-1): EAEVAQSPRYKITEKSQAVAFWCDPISGHATLYWYRQILGQGPELLVQFQDESVVDDSQLPKDRFSAERLKGVDSTLKIQPAELGDSAMYLCASSRTAGTAVNEQFFGPGTRLTVL.

This clonotype was detected ten times or more. V usage is TRBV20-1 and J usage is TRBJ2-5, with TRBD2 as a possible D gene (6 bases). Germline lookup yields CDR1 DFQATT and CDR2 SNEGSKA (reference sequence). V was shortened by 4 bases and J by 5 bases, with 14 bases between the two germline ends. The CDR3 covers 13 residues. The CDR3 coding sequence is TGCAGTGCTACCACCGGGGGTACGGAGACCCAGTACTTC. Translated, it gives CSATTGGTETQYF.

This chain links TRBV10-3 with TRBJ2-1, with 9 bases aligning to TRBD2. Germline V CDR1 and CDR2: ENHRY, SYGVKD. The J segment lost 4 bases and the V segment lost 6 bases, leaving 13 bases of the junction unmatched. This CDR3 comprises 17 residues. The CDR3 spells CAIRQTRRGGRYNEQFF. The CDR3 nucleotides read TGTGCCATCAGACAAACCCGGCGGGGGGGACGTTACAATGAGCAGTTCTTC.

This clonotype has just a few counts. The chain recombines TRBV2 with TRBJ1-2; tentative D call: TRBD1 (5 bases). The CDR3 sequence is 14 residues long. Trimming stripped 7 bases from V and 4 bases from J, with 16 bases between. Looked up from germline, CDR1 is SNHLY and CDR2 is FYNNEI. DNA of the CDR3: TGTGCCAGCACCCTAGAAGGGGAGGGCTATGGCTACACCTTC. Its protein is CASTLEGEGYGYTF.

V and J are TRBV15 and TRBJ2-5; TRBD1 matches 10 bases. The trim removed 3 bases at V and 5 bases at J, leaving 6 bases unmatched. CDR1 LNHNV and CDR2 YYDKDF come from the germline V gene (reference sequence). This CDR3 is 15 amino acids long. CDR3 in amino acids: CATSRRGQGEETQYF. CDR3 coding DNA: TGTGCCACCAGCAGGAGAGGACAGGGGGAGGAGACCCAGTACTTC.

This clonotype was found a few times. V usage is TRBV11-2 and J usage is TRBJ2-7; D ambiguous. CDR1 is SGHAT, CDR2 FQNNGV, per germline. V was trimmed by 0 bases and J by 0 bases, leaving 6 bases between them. This CDR3 spans 14 amino acids. The CDR3 reads CASSLDPSSYEQYF. In nucleotides, the CDR3 is TGTGCCAGCAGCTTAGATCCGAGCTCCTACGAGCAGTACTTC.

The V and J genes are TRBV20-1 and TRBJ2-7, with TRBD2 matching over 9 bases. Germline V gives CDR1 DFQATT, CDR2 SNEGSKA (reference sequence). The CDR3 has 15 residues. V trimming: 0 bases; J trimming: 2 bases; junction bases outside the gene matches: 5. CDR3 amino acids: CSARDILAGAYEQYF. CDR3 DNA: TGCAGTGCTAGAGATATACTAGCGGGCGCCTACGAGCAGTACTTC.

This clonotype has only a few counts. The V call is TRBV5-1, the J call TRBJ1-1; TRBD1 matches at 7 bases. The CDR3 sequence is 14 residues long. Germline assignment: CDR1 SGHRS and CDR2 YFSETQ. Trimming cost V 4 bases and J 1 base; bases outside gene matches: 4. The CDR3 is CASSPTGPNTEAFF. Here the CDR3 DNA reads TGCGCCAGCAGCCCGACAGGGCCGAACACTGAAGCTTTCTTT.